These T cell receptor beta chains were read from a single sample in a study of blood T cell repertoires in COVID-19. Libraries were prepared by immunoSEQ multiplex PCR; TCRdb keeps only in-frame clonotypes and omits some of them. The sample shows over 400,000 clones, roughly nine tenths of them seen only once. Sequenced input: peripheral blood. These receptors originate from a woman in her 50s with COVID-19, enrolled during active disease. Both conserved end residues are part of each CDR3. The order of the fields is V gene, J gene, clone size, D gene, CDR3 DNA, CDR3 protein. D genes are given only for firm matches. Not all rows give a size; the values are once, few, many and, for expanded clones, a class.

TRBV6-6	TRBJ1-5	-	-	TGTGCCAGCAGCGACAGACCCCTTTTGGGCAATCAGCCCCAGCATTTT	CASSDRPLLGNQPQHF
TRBV28	TRBJ1-3	-	TRBD1	TGTGCCAGCAGCCAGGGGGGCCCTGGAAACACCATATATTTT	CASSQGGPGNTIYF
TRBV30	TRBJ1-4	-	TRBD1	TGTGCCTGGAGTATGAGGGGGCGGAGGGAAAAACTGTTTTTT	CAWSMRGRREKLFF
TRBV30	TRBJ1-1	-	-	TGTGCCTGGGACACTACGAACACTGAAGCTTTCTTT	CAWDTTNTEAFF
TRBV7-8	TRBJ2-5	-	TRBD1	TGTGCCAGCAGCTTAGTGGACAGGATGCAAGAGACCCAGTACTTC	CASSLVDRMQETQYF
TRBV4-2	TRBJ1-1	-	-	TGTGCCAGCAGCCCCAAGGAACCCCCGAGGGCTGAAGCTTTCTTT	CASSPKEPPRAEAFF
TRBV19	TRBJ1-1	-	-	TGTGCCAGTAGTATTAATAGGGGCCGCACTGAAGCTTTCTTT	CASSINRGRTEAFF
TRBV5-1	TRBJ2-1	-	TRBD2	TGCGCCAGCAGCCTGCGCACCCTGCGGCTAGCGGGGGGGTACAATGAGCAGTTCTTC	CASSLRTLRLAGGYNEQFF
TRBV9	TRBJ1-5	-	-	TGTGCCAGCAGCGTAGGGGCTAATCAGCCCCAGCATTTT	CASSVGANQPQHF
TRBV5-1	TRBJ2-7	-	TRBD2	TGCGCCAGCAGCCCAACACTAGCGGGGGGATTCTACGAGCAGTACTTC	CASSPTLAGGFYEQYF
TRBV7-9	TRBJ1-4	once	TRBD1	TGTGCCAGCAGTTTCGGACAGGCGGAGGAAAAACTGTTTTTT	CASSFGQAEEKLFF
TRBV19	TRBJ2-5	-	TRBD2	TGTGCCAGTAGTGAGGGAGGGGCCGAGACCCAGTACTTC	CASSEGGAETQYF
TRBV7-8	TRBJ1-3	-	-	TGTGCCAGCAGCTTAGTTCTAGTTTCCGGAAACACCATATATTTT	CASSLVLVSGNTIYF
TRBV6-5	TRBJ1-2	-	-	TGTGCCAGCACCCAGGGTTACTATGGCTACACCTTC	CASTQGYYGYTF
TRBV11-2	TRBJ1-2	-	TRBD1	TGTGCCAGCAGTCATTACCCGGGACAGATCGTGGATGGCTACACCTTC	CASSHYPGQIVDGYTF
TRBV5-4	TRBJ1-5	-	-	TGTGCCAGCAGCTTGGGCGGAGGTCAGCCCCAGCATTTT	CASSLGGGQPQHF
TRBV2	TRBJ2-1	-	TRBD2	TGTGCCAGCAGTGCCGCGGGGGGGCCCCCCGGTGAGCAGTTCTTC	CASSAAGGPPGEQFF
TRBV6-1	TRBJ1-1	-	-	TGTGCCAGCAGTGAAATATCAGGGCCCACTGAAGCTTTCTTT	CASSEISGPTEAFF
TRBV5-4	TRBJ1-2	-	-	TGTGCCAGCAGCTGGGGTCGGCCAGGGGATGGCTACACCTTC	CASSWGRPGDGYTF
TRBV7-9	TRBJ2-3	-	-	TGTGCCAGCAGTAGCCTTTGGGGGCGAGGAGACACAGATACGCAGTATTTT	CASSSLWGRGDTDTQYF
TRBV30	TRBJ2-7	once	-	TGTGCCTGGAGTGTAGTCAGGTACGAGCAGTACTTC	CAWSVVRYEQYF
TRBV30	TRBJ2-2	-	-	TGTGCCTGGAGCTCGTTACTCGTCACCGGGGAGCTGTTTTTT	CAWSSLLVTGELFF
TRBV9	TRBJ2-3	-	-	TGTGCCAGCAGCGTGGGAGTGCGGGGCACAGATACGCAGTATTTT	CASSVGVRGTDTQYF
TRBV25-1	TRBJ2-1	-	TRBD1	TGTGCCAGCAGTGAGACAGGGGGCTACAATGAGCAGTTCTTC	CASSETGGYNEQFF
TRBV12-3/TRBV12-4	TRBJ1-2	-	-	TGTGCCAGCACGCTGGGAGGTGTCTATGGCTACACCTTC	CASTLGGVYGYTF
TRBV24-1	TRBJ1-5	-	-	TGTGCCACCAGTGATCCTTCGCGGGGAACCCAGCATTTT	CATSDPSRGTQHF
TRBV10-3	TRBJ1-1	-	-	TGTGCCATCAGGAGTATTGACACCTACGGGGAGGCTTTCTTT	CAIRSIDTYGEAFF
TRBV6-1	TRBJ1-2	-	TRBD1	TGTGCCAGCAGTGAAAGGCCTCGGGACAGCTATGGCTACACCTTC	CASSERPRDSYGYTF
TRBV19	TRBJ2-5	-	-	TGTGCCAGTAGTATTGGAGGTAGGGAGACCCAGTACTTC	CASSIGGRETQYF
TRBV18	TRBJ2-1	-	TRBD2	TGTGCCAGCTCACCACCAGCGGGGCTCTACAATGAGCAGTTCTTC	CASSPPAGLYNEQFF
TRBV18	TRBJ2-1	-	-	TGTGCCAGCTCACCACCGGGCGGGGGCGATCAGTTCTTC	CASSPPGGGDQFF
TRBV9	TRBJ1-5	-	-	TGTGCCAGCAGCGCCCAATCGGGACAGCCCCAGCATTTT	CASSAQSGQPQHF
TRBV10-3	TRBJ2-7	-	-	TGTGCCATCAGTGAACAGGGACCCTACGAGCAGTACTTC	CAISEQGPYEQYF
TRBV10-3	TRBJ1-1	-	-	TGTGCCATCAGTGAGTCGGATAGCGGATACACTGAAGCTTTCTTT	CAISESDSGYTEAFF
TRBV24-1	TRBJ2-3	-	TRBD2	TGTGCCACCAGTGATTTTGCGGGGGGCACAGATACGCAGTATTTT	CATSDFAGGTDTQYF
TRBV6-5	TRBJ2-2	-	-	TGTGCCAGCAGAGGTACAGGGAACACCGGGGAGCTGTTTTTT	CASRGTGNTGELFF
TRBV12-3/TRBV12-4	TRBJ1-2	-	-	TGTGCCAGCAGTCGTGCAGGCTATGGCTACACCTTC	CASSRAGYGYTF
TRBV5-4	TRBJ1-2	-	TRBD1	TGTGCCAGCAGCTGGGACAGCACAAACTATGGCTACACCTTC	CASSWDSTNYGYTF
TRBV21-1	TRBJ1-2	-	-	TGTGCCAGCAGACTTCTTGGACTTCCTCCCCTCGGGGGCTACACCTTC	CASRLLGLPPLGGYTF
TRBV2	TRBJ2-1	-	-	TGTGCCAGCAGAGTTCAGATCAACCGAGGTGGCGATGAGCAGTTCTTC	CASRVQINRGGDEQFF
TRBV29-1	TRBJ2-7	-	-	TGCAGCGTTTCGTCAGGGGCCACCTACGAGCAGTACTTC	CSVSSGATYEQYF
TRBV6-1	TRBJ1-2	-	-	TGTGCCAGCAGTGAAGCAGGGGCAGGGATATATGGCTACACCTTC	CASSEAGAGIYGYTF
TRBV18	TRBJ2-2	-	TRBD2	TGTGCCAGCTCACCAGAACTACTGCAAGCGGGGGCCTCAAACACCGGGGAGCTGTTTTTT	CASSPELLQAGASNTGELFF
TRBV7-6	TRBJ2-3	-	TRBD2	TGTGCCAGCAGTCGTAGGGTAGCGGGGGACTCAGATACGCAGTATTTT	CASSRRVAGDSDTQYF
TRBV19	TRBJ1-2	once	-	TGTGCCAGTAGTGAGGGCAGCCTCTATGGCTACACCTTC	CASSEGSLYGYTF
TRBV5-1	TRBJ2-2	-	-	TGCGCCAGCAGCCCAGGAGGGTCGAACACCGGGGAGCTGTTTTTT	CASSPGGSNTGELFF
TRBV7-2	TRBJ2-7	-	TRBD2	TGTGCCAGCAGCTTAGGGCTACGCGGGGGTCTAGACGAGCAGTACTTC	CASSLGLRGGLDEQYF
TRBV6-1	TRBJ1-1	-	-	TGTGCCAGCAGTGAAGCTGGGGGGCGGGGGTCTGAAGCTTTCTTT	CASSEAGGRGSEAFF
TRBV6-5	TRBJ1-1	-	-	TGTGCCAGCAGACCTACAGGGCTTGAAGCTTTCTTT	CASRPTGLEAFF
TRBV12-3/TRBV12-4	TRBJ1-6	-	-	TGTGCCAGCAGTTTAGTCGAACTTTCACCCCTCCACTTT	CASSLVELSPLHF
TRBV9	TRBJ1-2	-	TRBD1	TGTGCCAGCAGCGTGGGACAGGGAGGCTACACCTTC	CASSVGQGGYTF
TRBV10-3	TRBJ2-7	-	-	TGTGCCATCAGTGATCCCGTAACAGGGAGCGAGCAGTACTTC	CAISDPVTGSEQYF
TRBV27	TRBJ1-2	-	-	TGTGCCAGCAGTGGCGGGTTTGAGGGCTACACCTTC	CASSGGFEGYTF
TRBV18	TRBJ1-1	once	TRBD1	TGTGCCAGCTGTTCCGGGACAGAGAGTATGAACACTGAAGCTTTCTTT	CASCSGTESMNTEAFF
TRBV2	TRBJ2-5	-	TRBD1	TGTGCCAGCTTGGCAGTATCAGGGGGGACCCAGTACTTC	CASLAVSGGTQYF
TRBV24-1	TRBJ1-5	-	-	TGTGCCACCAGTGATTCCAGGGATAGCAATCAGCCCCAGCATTTT	CATSDSRDSNQPQHF
TRBV3-1/TRBV3-2	TRBJ2-1	-	-	TGTGCCAGCACCGCAAGGGGCCCATACAATGAGCAGTTCTTC	CASTARGPYNEQFF
TRBV6-5	TRBJ2-5	-	-	TGTGCCAGCTTCAGGAGGGCTGAGACCCAGTACTTC	CASFRRAETQYF
TRBV19	TRBJ2-2	-	TRBD1	TGTGCCAGTAACCGGGACAGGGAAGCCGGGGAGCTGTTTTTT	CASNRDREAGELFF